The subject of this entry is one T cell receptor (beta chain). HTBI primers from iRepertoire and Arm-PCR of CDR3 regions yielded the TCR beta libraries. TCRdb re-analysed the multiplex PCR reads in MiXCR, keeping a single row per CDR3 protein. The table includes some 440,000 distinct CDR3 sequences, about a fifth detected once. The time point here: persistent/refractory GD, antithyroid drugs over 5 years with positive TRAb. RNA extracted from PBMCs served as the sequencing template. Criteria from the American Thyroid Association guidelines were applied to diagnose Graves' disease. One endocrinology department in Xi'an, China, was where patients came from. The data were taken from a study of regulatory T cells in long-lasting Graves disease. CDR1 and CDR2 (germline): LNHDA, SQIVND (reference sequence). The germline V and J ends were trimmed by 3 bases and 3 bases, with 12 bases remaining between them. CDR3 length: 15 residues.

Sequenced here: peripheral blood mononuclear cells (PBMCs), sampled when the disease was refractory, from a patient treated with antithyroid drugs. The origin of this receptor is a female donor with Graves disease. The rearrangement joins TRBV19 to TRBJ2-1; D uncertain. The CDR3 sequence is CASSILRNNYNEQFF. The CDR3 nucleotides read TGTGCCAGTAGTATCTTGCGCAACAACTACAATGAGCAGTTCTTC.